This T cell receptor (beta chain) was recorded in a study of regulatory T cells in long-lasting Graves disease. This CDR3 is 12 amino acids long. V was pared by 1 base and J by 5 bases, with 8 bases between. From germline, CDR1 is SQVTM and CDR2 ANQGSEA. Combining iRepertoire HTBI primers with Arm-PCR of CDR3 regions, the authors built TCR beta libraries. TCRdb reprocessed the multiplex PCR reads via MiXCR and lists one record per CDR3 protein. The sample yields 400,000 to 500,000 distinct CDR3 sequences, around 15% seen once. This clonotype was seen a handful of times. The antigen is unknown. Notes on the study in general: Favoring TRBV28, TRBJ1-2 and TRBJ2-5 was a feature seen in persistent disease.

Time point of the sample: newly diagnosed GD, antithyroid drugs for less than 3 months. The authors made the TCR library using RNA they extracted from PBMCs. From each patient, roughly 9 milliliters of peripheral blood was drawn and collected into an EDTA anticoagulant tube. These data were also filed under a second study, of T cells in Graves' hyperthyroidism and ophthalmopathy. That work states: Onset of ophthalmopathy came a median roughly 6.5 months after the model predicted it.

The input for sequencing was peripheral blood mononuclear cells (PBMCs), taken at new diagnosis, from a patient treated with antithyroid drugs. The chain uses TRBV29-1 and TRBJ1-1; the D is unclear. The receptor was derived from a woman in her forties or fifties with Graves disease. The DNA of the CDR3 is TGCAGCGTTGAAGGTCGCAGTACTGAAGCTTTCTTT. Encoded protein: CSVEGRSTEAFF.